The T cell receptor (beta chain) described here comes from a study of CD8+ T cells in alopecia areata. Study as a whole: The study gave treated patients oral tofacitinib at 5 to 10 mg twice daily.

This CDR3 spans 12 amino acids. Trimming stripped 3 bases from V and 5 bases from J, with 10 bases between. Germline CDR1 and CDR2: SQVTM and ANQGSEA. Study results and caveats: In lesional scalp, particularly from alopecia totalis/universalis, clonality was higher than in normal scalp.

It was from PBMCs that CD4+ and CD8+ T cells were sorted. cDNA prepared by RNA extraction and subsequent reverse transcription served as the template for sequencing. Clones were read by immunoSEQ multiplex PCR, and TCRdb kept only the in-frame ones, dropping some. The sample lists approximately 140,000 clones, around 47% occurring once. Comments on this clone: Its target is not known.

Specimen: CD4+ T cells sorted from blood. This TCR was sampled from a human donor with alopecia areata. V is TRBV29-1 and J is TRBJ2-5; D is undetermined. This CDR3 reads CSVDLGIETQYF. DNA of the CDR3: TGCAGCGTTGATTTGGGGATCGAGACCCAGTACTTC.